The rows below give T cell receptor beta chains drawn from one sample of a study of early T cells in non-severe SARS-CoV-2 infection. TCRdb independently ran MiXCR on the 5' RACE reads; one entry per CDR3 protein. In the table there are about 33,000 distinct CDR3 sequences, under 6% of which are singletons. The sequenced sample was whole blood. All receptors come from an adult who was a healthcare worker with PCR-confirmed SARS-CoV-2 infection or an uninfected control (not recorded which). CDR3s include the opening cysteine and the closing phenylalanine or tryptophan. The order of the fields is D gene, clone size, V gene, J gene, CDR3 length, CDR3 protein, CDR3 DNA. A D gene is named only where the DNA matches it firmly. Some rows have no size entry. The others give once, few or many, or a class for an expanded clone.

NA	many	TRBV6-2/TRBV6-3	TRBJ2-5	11	CASSQRKTQYF	TGTGCCAGCAGTCAGAGGAAGACCCAGTACTTC
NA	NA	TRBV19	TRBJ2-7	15	CASSIPGEKEYEQYF	TGTGCCAGTAGTATCCCAGGGGAAAAGGAGTACGAGCAGTACTTC
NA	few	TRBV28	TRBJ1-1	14	CASSFFGGSSEAFF	TGTGCCAGCAGTTTTTTCGGGGGCAGTTCTGAAGCTTTCTTT
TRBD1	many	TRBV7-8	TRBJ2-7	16	CASSPAPSRGPYEQYF	TGTGCCAGCAGCCCCGCCCCCTCCAGGGGGCCCTACGAGCAGTACTTC
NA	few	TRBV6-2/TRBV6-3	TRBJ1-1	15	CASSPGGLANTEAFF	TGTGCCAGCAGCCCCGGGGGTCTAGCGAACACTGAAGCTTTCTTT
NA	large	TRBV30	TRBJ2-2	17	CAWSLPEFRTNTGELFF	TGTGCCTGGAGTCTACCGGAGTTCCGAACCAACACCGGGGAGCTGTTTTTT
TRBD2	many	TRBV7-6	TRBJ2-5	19	CASSSNPGTSGGAVETQYF	TGTGCCAGCAGCTCAAACCCCGGGACTAGCGGGGGGGCAGTCGAGACCCAGTACTTC
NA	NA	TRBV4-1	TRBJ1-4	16	CASSQEGRGSNEKLFF	TGCGCCAGCAGCCAAGAGGGGAGGGGGAGTAATGAAAAACTGTTTTTT
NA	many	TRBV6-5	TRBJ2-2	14	CASSRVISSGELFF	TGTGCCAGCAGCCGGGTGATATCGTCGGGGGAGCTGTTTTTT
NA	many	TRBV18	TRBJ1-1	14	CASSPPGRNTEAFF	TGTGCCAGCTCACCACCAGGGAGGAACACTGAAGCTTTCTTT
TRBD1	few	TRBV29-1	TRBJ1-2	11	CSVGGGSGYTF	TGCAGCGTGGGAGGGGGCTCTGGCTACACCTTC
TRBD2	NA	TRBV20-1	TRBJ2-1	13	CSARKAGVNEQFF	TGCAGTGCTAGAAAAGCGGGGGTAAATGAGCAGTTCTTC
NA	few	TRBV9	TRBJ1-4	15	CASSPPGAGSEKLFF	TGTGCCAGCAGCCCCCCAGGGGCAGGGAGTGAAAAACTGTTTTTT
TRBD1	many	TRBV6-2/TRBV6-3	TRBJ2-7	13	CASSRGTGREQYF	TGTGCCAGCAGCCGTGGGACAGGTCGGGAGCAGTACTTC
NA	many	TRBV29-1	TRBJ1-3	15	CSATRGDFSGNTIYF	TGCAGCGCTACCCGGGGGGATTTCTCTGGAAACACCATATATTTT
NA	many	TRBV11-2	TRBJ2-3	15	CASSLTGVSTDTQYF	TGTGCCAGCAGCTTAACGGGGGTTAGCACAGATACGCAGTATTTT
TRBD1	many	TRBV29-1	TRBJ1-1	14	CSVGQGATNTEAFF	TGCAGCGTTGGTCAGGGGGCGACGAACACTGAAGCTTTCTTT
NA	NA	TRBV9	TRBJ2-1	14	CASSARTTYNEQFF	TGTGCCAGCAGCGCCAGGACTACCTACAATGAGCAGTTCTTC
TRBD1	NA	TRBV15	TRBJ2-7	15	CATSRTGTGGTEQYF	TGTGCCACCAGCAGAACCGGGACAGGGGGCACGGAGCAGTACTTC
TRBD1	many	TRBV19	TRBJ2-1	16	CASSTPGQGTYNEQFF	TGTGCCAGTAGTACCCCTGGACAGGGGACCTACAATGAGCAGTTCTTC
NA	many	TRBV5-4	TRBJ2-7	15	CATSSPRGSTYEQYF	TGTGCCACCAGCTCACCCCGGGGGAGTACCTACGAGCAGTACTTC
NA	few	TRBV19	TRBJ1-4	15	CASSIRRQGAEKLFF	TGTGCCAGTAGTATCAGGCGTCAGGGAGCGGAAAAACTGTTTTTT
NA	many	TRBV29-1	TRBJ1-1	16	CSVEDRRGTQNTEAFF	TGCAGCGTTGAAGATCGCAGGGGAACTCAGAACACTGAAGCTTTCTTT
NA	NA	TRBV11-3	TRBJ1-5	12	CARPHWRQPQHF	TGTGCCAGACCCCATTGGCGGCAGCCCCAGCATTTT
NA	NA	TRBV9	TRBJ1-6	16	CASSPRAQGWDSPLHF	TGTGCCAGCAGCCCCAGGGCCCAGGGGTGGGATTCACCCCTCCACTTT
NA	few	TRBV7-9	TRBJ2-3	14	CASSLEGRTDTQYF	TGTGCCAGCAGCTTAGAGGGGAGAACAGATACGCAGTATTTT
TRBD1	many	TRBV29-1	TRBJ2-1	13	CSVGDRDWNEQFF	TGCAGCGTTGGGGACAGGGATTGGAATGAGCAGTTCTTC
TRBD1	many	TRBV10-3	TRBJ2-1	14	CAISRDRGYNEQFF	TGTGCCATCAGTCGGGACAGGGGGTACAATGAGCAGTTCTTC
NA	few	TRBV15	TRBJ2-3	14	CATSRGGGPDTQYF	TGTGCCACCAGCAGAGGGGGGGGCCCCGATACGCAGTATTTT
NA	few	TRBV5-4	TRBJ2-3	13	CASSSTSTDTQYF	TGTGCCAGCAGTTCGACTAGTACAGATACGCAGTATTTT
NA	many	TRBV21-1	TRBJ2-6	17	CASSNPPTGQWANVLTF	TGTGCCAGCAGCAACCCACCTACAGGGCAGTGGGCCAACGTCCTGACTTTC
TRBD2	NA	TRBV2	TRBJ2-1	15	CASSEVGLADNEQFF	TGTGCCAGCAGTGAAGTAGGGCTAGCGGACAATGAGCAGTTCTTC